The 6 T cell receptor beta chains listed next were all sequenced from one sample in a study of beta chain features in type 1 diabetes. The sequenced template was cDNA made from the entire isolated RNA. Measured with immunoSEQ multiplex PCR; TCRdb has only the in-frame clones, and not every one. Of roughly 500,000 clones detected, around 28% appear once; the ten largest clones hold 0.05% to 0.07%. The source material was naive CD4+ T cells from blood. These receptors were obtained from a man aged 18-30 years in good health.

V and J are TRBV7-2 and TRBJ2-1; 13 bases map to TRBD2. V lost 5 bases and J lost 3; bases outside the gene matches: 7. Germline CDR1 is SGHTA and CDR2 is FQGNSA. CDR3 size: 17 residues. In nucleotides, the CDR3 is TGTGCCAGCAGCCGGAGGACTAGCGGGAGTATCTACAATGAGCAGTTCTTC. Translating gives CASSRRTSGSIYNEQFF.

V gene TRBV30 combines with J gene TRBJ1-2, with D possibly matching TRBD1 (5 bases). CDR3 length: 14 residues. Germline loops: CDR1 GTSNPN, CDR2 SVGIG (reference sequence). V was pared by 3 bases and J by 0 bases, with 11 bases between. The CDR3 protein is CAWRRDGTNYGYTF. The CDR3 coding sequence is TGTGCCTGGAGGCGGGACGGAACTAACTATGGCTACACCTTC.

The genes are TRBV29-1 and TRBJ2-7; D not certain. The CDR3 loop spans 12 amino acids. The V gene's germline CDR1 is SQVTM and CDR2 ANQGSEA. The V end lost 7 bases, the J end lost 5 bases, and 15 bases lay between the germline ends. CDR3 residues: CSALSDVHEQYF. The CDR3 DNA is TGCAGCGCTCTATCTGATGTCCACGAGCAGTACTTC.

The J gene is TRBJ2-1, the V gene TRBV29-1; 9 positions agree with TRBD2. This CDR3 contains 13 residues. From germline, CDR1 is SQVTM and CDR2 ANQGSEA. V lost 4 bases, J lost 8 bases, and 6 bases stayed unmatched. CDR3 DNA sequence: TGCAGCGTTGTGCGGGAGGGTTTTCATGAGCAGTTCTTC. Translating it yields CSVVREGFHEQFF.

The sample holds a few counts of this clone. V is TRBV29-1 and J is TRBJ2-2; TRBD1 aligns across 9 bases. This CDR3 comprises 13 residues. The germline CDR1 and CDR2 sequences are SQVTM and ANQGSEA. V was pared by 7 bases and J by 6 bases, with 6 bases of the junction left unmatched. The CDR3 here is CSGGTGIPGELFF. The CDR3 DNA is TGCAGCGGCGGGACAGGGATTCCCGGGGAGCTGTTTTTT.

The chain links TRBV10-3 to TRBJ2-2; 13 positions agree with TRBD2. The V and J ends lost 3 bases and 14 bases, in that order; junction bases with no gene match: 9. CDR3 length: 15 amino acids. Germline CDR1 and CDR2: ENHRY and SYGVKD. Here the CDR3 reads CAISDSGTSGIRLFF. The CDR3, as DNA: TGTGCCATCAGTGACTCCGGGACTAGCGGGATTAGACTGTTTTTT.